Below are 28 T cell receptor beta chains sequenced from a single sample in a study of T cell repertoires in cytomegalovirus infection. TCRdb independently ran MiXCR on the reads; one entry per CDR3 protein. The table records more than 400,000 distinct CDR3 sequences, approximately 26% of them present only once. Material for sequencing was PBMCs. These receptors were taken from a human donor in good health (CMV status not recorded). Some clones in this sample may be carry-over from other donors' samples.

The rearrangement joins TRBV19 to TRBJ2-1, with D possibly being TRBD2 (5 bases). Germline CDR1 reads LNHDA; CDR2 reads SQIVND (reference sequence). The CDR3 is 14 amino acids. V was pared by 6 bases and J by 2 bases, with 11 bases between. Here the CDR3 DNA reads TGTGCCAGTAGGGACTTGCTTGCCTACAATGAGCAGTTCTTC. Translating it yields CASRDLLAYNEQFF.

This clonotype was detected only once. This rearrangement joins TRBV19 to TRBJ2-2; D is possibly TRBD1 (6 bases). The germline V and J ends were trimmed by 4 bases and 4 bases, with 10 bases remaining between them. The CDR3 contains 14 residues. Germline V gives CDR1 LNHDA, CDR2 SQIVND (reference sequence). The CDR3 DNA sequence: TGTGCCAGTAGTACAGACAGGCTCACCGGGGAGCTGTTTTTT. Translated: CASSTDRLTGELFF.

The CDR3 DNA reads as TGTGCCAGCAGCGGTATGACAGGGGCGAATGTGGGTCCCGGGGAGCTGTTTTTT. Amino acids: CASSGMTGANVGPGELFF. The chain joins TRBV9 to TRBJ2-2, with TRBD1 identical over 8 bases. This CDR3 has 18 residues. The trim removed 3 bases at V and 6 bases at J, leaving 16 bases unmatched. CDR1 is SGDLS and CDR2 is YYNGEE in the germline V gene.

In this sample, this clonotype turned up many times. The gene calls are TRBV11-1 and TRBJ2-2, with 15 bases fitting TRBD2. Germline-derived CDR1 and CDR2 are SGHAT and FQDESV (reference sequence). With 4 bases clipped from V and 0 bases from J, the junction kept 3 bases outside the gene matches. CDR3 size: 18 residues. CDR3 sequence (DNA): TGTGCCAGCAGCTGGGGACTAGCGGGAGGCGCGAACACCGGGGAGCTGTTTTTT. As protein: CASSWGLAGGANTGELFF.

The chain employs TRBV28 and TRBJ2-7, with D unclear. The length of the CDR3 is 12 residues. V lost 3 bases and J 3 bases, leaving 6 bases between the germline ends. Germline V gives CDR1 MDHEN, CDR2 SYDVKM. The CDR3 DNA is TGTGCCAGCAGTTTGAGCGACTACGAGCAGTACTTC. It yields the protein CASSLSDYEQYF.

The genes are TRBV10-2 and TRBJ2-7; maybe TRBD1 (5 bases). V lost 4 bases and J 0 bases, leaving 13 bases between the germline ends. This CDR3 is built from 15 residues. Germline V CDR1 and CDR2: WSHSY, SAAADI. The CDR3 is CASSGSTVSSYEQYF. CDR3 in DNA: TGCGCCAGCAGTGGATCGACAGTCAGCTCCTACGAGCAGTACTTC.

V gene TRBV6-2 or TRBV6-3 combines with J gene TRBJ2-7; D perhaps matches TRBD2 (5 bases). Trimming left V 5 bases short and J 2 bases short, with 10 bases between. The germline gives CDR1 MNHEY, CDR2 SVGEGT. The length of the CDR3 is 13 residues. CDR3 sequence (DNA): TGTGCCAGCAGTCAGCGGCTACCCTACGAGCAGTACGTC. Translating gives CASSQRLPYEQYV.

This chain uses TRBV5-5 with TRBJ1-1, with 7 bases identical to TRBD1. Germline V gene lookup returns CDR1 SGHKS and CDR2 YYEKEE (reference sequence). Unmatched junction bases numbered 6, after V lost 1 base and J lost 0 bases. CDR3 length: 16 residues. In DNA, the CDR3 is TGTGCCAGCAGCTTGAGGGCAGGGGGGATGAACACTGAAGCTTTCTTT. This gives the protein CASSLRAGGMNTEAFF.

There are a few counts of this clonotype. The V gene is TRBV7-9, the J gene TRBJ1-2; the D gene is possibly TRBD1 (6 bases). The germline V gene has CDR1 SEHNR and CDR2 FQNEAQ (reference sequence). V gave up 3 bases and J gave up 7 bases, with 15 bases separating them. The CDR3 sequence is 14 residues long. CDR3 sequence reads: CASSFADSLRGYTF. For the CDR3, the DNA is TGTGCCAGCAGCTTTGCGGACAGCCTCCGTGGCTACACCTTC. The whole variable domain, filled in from reference TRBV7-9 and TRBJ1-2, reads DTGVSQNPRHKITKRGQNVTFRCDPISEHNRLYWYRQTLGQGPEFLTYFQNEAQLEKSRLLSDRFSAERPKGSFSTLEIQRTEQGDSAMYLCASSFADSLRGYTFGSGTRLTVV.

The chain links TRBV7-2 to TRBJ2-2; D call uncertain. V was cut by 1 base and J by 4 bases, with 10 bases left in between. In germline, CDR1 is SGHTA, CDR2 FQGNSA. There are 15 residues in the CDR3. The CDR3 nucleotides are TGTGCCAGCAGCTTAGATGGGTCCTTCACCGGGGAGCTGTTTTTT. Its translation: CASSLDGSFTGELFF.

This clonotype has at least ten counts. V gene TRBV7-2 combines with J gene TRBJ2-2; D unresolved. CDR1 and CDR2 (germline): SGHTA, FQGNSA. This CDR3 is 17 amino acids long. The V gene lost 5 bases and the J gene lost 5 bases, with 21 bases spanning the gap. CDR3 sequence: CASSRGVRSFRTGELFF. CDR3 bases: TGTGCCAGCAGCCGCGGCGTCCGTAGTTTCAGGACCGGGGAGCTGTTTTTT.

This chain uses TRBV28 with TRBJ1-5; tentatively, D is TRBD1 (5 bases). The CDR3 spans 14 residues. CDR1 is MDHEN and CDR2 is SYDVKM in the germline V gene. Trimming removed 4 bases from V and 4 bases from J, with 11 bases in between. The CDR3, as DNA: TGTGCCAGCAGTTCTCCGTACAGGAATCAGCCCCAGCATTTT. Its protein product is CASSSPYRNQPQHF.

The rearrangement uses TRBV7-6 and TRBJ2-5; 7 nucleotides align to TRBD2. There are 16 residues in the CDR3. Germline V gene data show CDR1 as SGHVS and CDR2 as FNYEAQ. The V gene end was trimmed by 5 bases and the J gene end by 2 bases; junction bases not matched to a gene: 11. The CDR3 sequence is CASSTRLAERQETQYF. CDR3 nucleotides: TGTGCCAGCAGCACCCGTCTAGCGGAGCGACAAGAGACCCAGTACTTC.

This clonotype appeared a few times. The rearrangement links TRBV30 to TRBJ2-1, with 7 nucleotides matching TRBD2. The CDR3 has 13 amino acids. Germline V gives CDR1 GTSNPN, CDR2 SVGIG (reference sequence). V was clipped by 5 bases and J by 0 bases; unmatched bases: 1. Here the CDR3 reads CAWASGSYNEQFF. CDR3 sequence (DNA): TGTGCCTGGGCTAGCGGCTCCTACAATGAGCAGTTCTTC.

This clonotype has at least ten counts. The CDR3 protein is CASSRGTPRDQETQYF. The CDR3, as DNA: TGTGCCAGCAGCCGCGGGACTCCCCGAGACCAAGAGACCCAGTACTTC. The V and J genes are TRBV7-9 and TRBJ2-5, with D perhaps matching TRBD2 (6 bases). CDR1 and CDR2 from the germline V gene are SEHNR and FQNEAQ (reference sequence). The CDR3 loop spans 16 amino acids. The germline V and J ends were trimmed by 5 bases and 0 bases, with 16 bases remaining between them.

The rearrangement links TRBV7-2 to TRBJ1-1; weak D call: TRBD1 (6 bases). The CDR3 totals 12 residues. Germline CDR1 is SGHTA and CDR2 is FQGNSA. The V gene lost 8 bases and the J gene lost 7 bases, with 14 bases spanning the gap. This CDR3 is CASGTRGIEAFF. The CDR3 coding sequence is TGTGCCAGCGGAACGAGGGGGATTGAAGCTTTCTTT.

This clonotype was found a few times. V gene TRBV7-3 combines with J gene TRBJ2-2; D remains ambiguous. The CDR3 spans 13 residues. Germline-derived CDR1 and CDR2 are SGHTA and FQGTGA. V gave up 3 bases and J gave up 6 bases, with 8 bases separating them. This CDR3 reads CASSFNMAGELFF. CDR3 nucleotides: TGTGCCAGCAGCTTTAATATGGCCGGGGAGCTGTTTTTT.

This chain uses TRBV6-1 with TRBJ2-1; tentatively, D is TRBD1 or TRBD2 (5 bases each). V lost 10 bases to trimming and J lost 0 bases, with 13 bases between them. Germline CDR1 reads MNHNS; CDR2 reads SASEGT. This CDR3 has 14 amino acids. This chain's CDR3 is CATEGSSSYNEQFF. The DNA of the CDR3 is TGTGCCACCGAGGGGTCTAGCTCCTACAATGAGCAGTTCTTC.

This clonotype was seen repeatedly, ten times or more. V usage is TRBV7-2 and J usage is TRBJ2-5, with TRBD2 as a possible D gene (5 bases). This CDR3 region has 13 residues. In germline, CDR1 is SGHTA, CDR2 FQGNSA. V was trimmed by 3 bases and J by 11 bases, leaving 16 bases between them. This chain's CDR3 is CASSFDVEGWQYF. The CDR3 region has the DNA TGTGCCAGCAGCTTCGACGTAGAGGGATGGCAGTACTTC. The whole variable domain, filled in from reference TRBV7-2 and TRBJ2-5, reads GAGVSQSPSNKVTEKGKDVELRCDPISGHTALYWYRQSLGQGLEFLIYFQGNSAPDKSGLPSDRFSAERTGGSVSTLTIQRTQQEDSAVYLCASSFDVEGWQYFGPGTRLLVL.

The chain couples TRBV4-1 to TRBJ1-6; D ambiguous. The CDR3 has 16 amino acids. The germline CDR1 and CDR2 sequences are MGHRA and YSYEKL. Trimming removed 0 bases at V and 9 bases at J, with 15 bases between. CDR3 loop: CASSQELGPQTSPLHF. The CDR3 nucleotides read TGCGCCAGCAGCCAAGAGCTCGGCCCGCAGACTTCACCCCTCCACTTT.

The rearrangement joins TRBV7-2 to TRBJ2-3, with D unresolved. Germline V gene lookup returns CDR1 SGHTA and CDR2 FQGNSA. Trimming removed 3 bases from V and 5 bases from J, with 12 bases in between. The CDR3 is made up of 14 amino acids. CDR3 in amino acids: CASSFRSPVDTQYF. Here the CDR3 DNA reads TGTGCCAGCAGCTTCCGTTCCCCGGTAGATACGCAGTATTTT. Filled out from reference TRBV7-2 and TRBJ2-3, the complete variable domain reads GAGVSQSPSNKVTEKGKDVELRCDPISGHTALYWYRQSLGQGLEFLIYFQGNSAPDKSGLPSDRFSAERTGGSVSTLTIQRTQQEDSAVYLCASSFRSPVDTQYFGPGTRLTVL.

This clonotype was seen at least ten times. This chain connects TRBV7-2 to TRBJ2-1; D is unclear. The CDR3 has 18 amino acids. The germline V gene has CDR1 SGHTA and CDR2 FQGNSA. The V gene lost 6 bases and the J gene lost 5 bases, with 26 bases spanning the gap. DNA for the CDR3: TGTGCCAGCAGTTTACGTAGGCGTGTGGGTATTGGGGACAATGAGCAGTTCTTC. Encoded protein: CASSLRRRVGIGDNEQFF.

J is TRBJ2-2 and V is TRBV4-3; D gene ambiguous. The CDR3 sequence is 15 residues long. CDR1 LGHNA and CDR2 YSLEER come from the germline V gene. Trimming took off 0 bases at V and 6 bases at J, with 11 bases between the two ends. CDR3 protein: CASSQELWLAGELFF. CDR3 in DNA: TGCGCCAGCAGCCAAGAACTCTGGCTAGCCGGGGAGCTGTTTTTT.

J is TRBJ2-3 and V is TRBV7-2; D is ambiguous. Per germline, CDR1 SGHTA and CDR2 FQGNSA. V was clipped by 9 bases and J by 6 bases, with 10 bases between them. This CDR3 has 11 residues. The CDR3 spells CASTLGDTQYF. The CDR3 DNA is TGTGCCAGTACCCTGGGGGATACGCAGTATTTT.

This clonotype was found many times. The gene calls are TRBV7-4 and TRBJ2-5; the D gene is possibly TRBD1 (6 bases). Germline V gives CDR1 SGHVT, CDR2 SQSDAQ. This CDR3 region has 15 residues. Trimming shortened V by 7 bases and J by 0 bases, and 15 bases separated the two germline ends. As DNA, the CDR3 is TGTGCCAGCAACTCTCTACAGGGTAACCAAGAGACCCAGTACTTC. Protein: CASNSLQGNQETQYF.

This clonotype was detected only a few times. This chain uses TRBV10-3 with TRBJ2-7; 8 positions agree with TRBD1. V lost 5 bases, J lost 2 bases, and 5 bases stayed unmatched. The CDR3 extends over 14 amino acids. The V gene's germline CDR1 is ENHRY and CDR2 SYGVKD. The CDR3 DNA reads TGTGCCATCAGTTCAACAGGGGGGACCTACGAGCAGTACTTC. Protein sequence: CAISSTGGTYEQYF.

This clonotype was detected only a few times. V usage is TRBV24-1 and J usage is TRBJ2-1; D possibly matches TRBD1 or TRBD2 (5 bases each). Trimming took off 10 bases at V and 6 bases at J, with 15 bases between the two ends. In germline, CDR1 is KGHDR, CDR2 SFDVKD. The CDR3 totals 13 residues. The CDR3 nucleotides read TGTGCCACGTGGGACCCCCAACGCAATGAGCAGTTCTTC. Its protein is CATWDPQRNEQFF.

This clonotype was counted many times. J is TRBJ2-1 and V is TRBV7-2; possibly TRBD1 for D (6 bases). CDR3 length equals 13 residues. V gave up 4 bases and J gave up 5 bases, with 9 bases separating them. Looked up from germline, CDR1 is SGHTA and CDR2 is FQGNSA. The CDR3 nucleotides read TGTGCCAGCAGCTACTACAGGGACAATGAGCAGTTCTTC. Its protein product is CASSYYRDNEQFF.